Below are 12 T cell receptor beta chains sequenced from a single sample in a study of cytomegalovirus exposure and HLA in healthy donors (dated by TCRdb to the late 2010s). Libraries were constructed by the immunoSEQ multiplex PCR assay. Drawn from immuneACCESS, this table holds only the in-frame rearrangements with V and J called that TCRdb kept. Clones are partly lost; checked studies trace under half to an unresolved V gene and leave the rest unexplained. For this sample the table gives under 75,000 clones, of which around 95% were detected only once. The ten largest clonotypes hold roughly 7.3% of the sample. Sequenced material: PBMCs. Every receptor here comes from a woman between 18 and 29 years old in good health and CMV-seropositive.

The chain is built from TRBV11-2 and TRBJ2-5; D unclear. Germline V gives CDR1 SGHAT, CDR2 FQNNGV. Deletions cut 3 bases from V and 5 bases from J, with 10 bases between. This CDR3 region has 13 residues. The CDR3 is CASSFGSKETQYF. CDR3 sequence (DNA): TGTGCCAGCAGCTTCGGGTCGAAGGAGACCCAGTACTTC.

The chain links TRBV19 to TRBJ1-1; D remains unclear. In germline, CDR1 is LNHDA, CDR2 SQIVND (reference sequence). CDR3 length: 14 residues. Trimming took off 3 bases at V and 1 base at J, with 9 bases between the two ends. This CDR3 reads CASSMRARNTEAFF. CDR3 nucleotide sequence: TGTGCCAGTAGTATGAGAGCTAGGAACACTGAAGCTTTCTTT.

V and J are TRBV6-5 and TRBJ1-4; D call uncertain. The CDR3 runs 14 residues. Germline V gene data show CDR1 as MNHEY and CDR2 as SVGAGI. The V gene lost 7 bases and the J gene lost 0 bases, with 9 bases spanning the gap. CDR3 DNA: TGTGCCAGCACCACCAGTGCAACTAATGAAAAACTGTTTTTT. Translation: CASTTSATNEKLFF.

The chain recombines TRBV7-8 with TRBJ1-1; D is undetermined. The CDR3 runs 12 residues. Trimming removed 5 bases from V and 6 bases from J, with 10 bases in between. CDR1 and CDR2 (germline): SGHVS, FQNEAQ. The CDR3 protein is CASSTSGAEAFF. The CDR3 coding sequence is TGTGCCAGCAGCACATCGGGAGCTGAAGCTTTCTTT. Based on the CDR3 plus reference TRBV7-8 and TRBJ1-1, the full variable domain is GAGVSQSPRYKVAKRGQDVALRCDPISGHVSLFWYQQALGQGPEFLTYFQNEAQLDKSGLPSDRFFAERPEGSVSTLKIQRTQQEDSAVYLCASSTSGAEAFFGQGTRLTVV.

The rearrangement uses TRBV10-1 and TRBJ2-5; TRBD2 agrees at 8 bases. Germline V gene data show CDR1 as WNHNN and CDR2 as SYGVQD (reference sequence). With 8 bases clipped from V and 1 base from J, the junction kept 12 bases outside the gene matches. The CDR3 is made up of 16 amino acids. The CDR3 DNA reads as TGCGCCAGCGCCCCCTCTAACGGGGGGGGCCAAGAGACCCAGTACTTC. It specifies CASAPSNGGGQETQYF.

The V gene is TRBV5-4, the J gene TRBJ2-7; 7 nucleotides align to TRBD2. V lost 5 bases to trimming and J lost 1 base; unmatched junction nucleotides: 12. This CDR3 region has 16 residues. CDR1 and CDR2 (germline): SGHNT, YYREEE (reference sequence). CDR3 sequence (DNA): TGTGCCAGCAGGCCAGCACTTGCGGGAGATTCCTACGAGCAGTACTTC. Translating it yields CASRPALAGDSYEQYF.

The CDR3 DNA sequence: TGTGCCAGCAGCGCGGGGGGGAAAGCTTTCTTT. The encoded protein is CASSAGGKAFF. The chain links TRBV4-2 to TRBJ1-1; the D gene is possibly TRBD1 (5 bases). The germline V gene encodes CDR1 LGHNA and CDR2 YNFKEQ. The CDR3 has 11 residues. Trimming pared 5 bases from V and 9 bases from J, leaving 10 bases between.

The V and J genes are TRBV29-1 and TRBJ2-5; 11 nucleotides align to TRBD2. This CDR3 region has 16 residues. Germline V gives CDR1 SQVTM, CDR2 ANQGSEA. After removal of 6 bases from V and 2 bases from J, the junction contained 11 bases not matched to a gene. The CDR3 DNA reads as TGCAGCGTAGCCGGGACTAGCGGTTATCAACAAGAGACCCAGTACTTC. This sequence encodes CSVAGTSGYQQETQYF.

In nucleotides, the CDR3 is TGTGCCAGTAGTATTTTTTCAGGGGGAATCTACGAGCAGTACTTC. Its translation: CASSIFSGGIYEQYF. The J gene is TRBJ2-7, the V gene TRBV19; 7 bases are a match to TRBD1. Germline CDR1 reads LNHDA; CDR2 reads SQIVND (reference sequence). This CDR3 is 15 amino acids long. Trimming at V came to 3 bases and at J to 3 bases, leaving 8 bases not matched to a gene.

A word on this clone: One end of the junction does not line up with germline, which may come from a read error. The chain uses TRBV5-6 and TRBJ1-1, with D hard to call. CDR1 is SGHDT and CDR2 is YYEEEE in the germline V gene. This CDR3 comprises 15 residues. In DNA form, the CDR3 reads TGTGCCAGCAGCTTGTTCTTTGCGGTGAATACTGAAGCTTTCTTT. It is translated as CASSLFFAVNTEAFF.

The rearrangement joins TRBV6-1 to TRBJ1-3; D is uncertain. CDR3 length: 12 residues. Germline CDR1 and CDR2: MNHNS and SASEGT. V dropped 8 bases and J dropped 0 bases, with 5 bases sitting between them. The CDR3 coding sequence is TGTGCCAGCGTTAGCTCTGGAAACACCATATATTTT. Encoded protein: CASVSSGNTIYF.

The V and J genes are TRBV5-5 and TRBJ2-7; 9 bases are a match to TRBD1. V lost 3 bases to trimming and J lost 4 bases; unmatched junction nucleotides: 8. CDR1 and CDR2 from the germline V gene are SGHKS and YYEKEE (reference sequence). The CDR3 sequence is 15 residues long. In DNA form, the CDR3 reads TGTGCCAGCAGCTCGGGACAGGGCGGTTGGTACGAGCAGTACTTC. This gives the protein CASSSGQGGWYEQYF.